The rows below give T cell receptor beta chains drawn from one sample of a study of T cell repertoires in cytomegalovirus infection. No cognate antigen is known for these TCRs. TCRdb reprocessed the reads via MiXCR and lists one record per CDR3 protein. Of hundreds of thousands of distinct CDR3 sequences in the sample, approximately 33% were seen once. The sequencing here drew on cultured CD8+ T cells from PBMCs, taken from culture after CMV antigen stimulation. The receptors derive from a human donor in good health (CMV status not recorded). Some clones in this sample may be carry-over from other donors' samples. The CDR3 runs from the conserved cysteine through the conserved F or W. The D gene is left open where the match is weak. For some rows the clone size is stated as once, few or many, or as a class when expanded; others skip it.

d_call	clone_size	v_call	j_call	cdr3_aa	cdr3_nt
TRBD1	-	TRBV6-5	TRBJ2-1	CASSYSPNRGQGYNEQFF	TGTGCCAGCAGTTACTCGCCGAACAGGGGTCAGGGCTACAATGAGCAGTTCTTC
-	few	TRBV2	TRBJ1-6	CASSPGRTNSPLHF	TGTGCCAGCAGTCCGGGACGGACGAATTCACCCCTCCACTTT
-	-	TRBV12-5	TRBJ1-6	CASGLVRSLGIDSYNSPLHF	TGTGCTAGTGGTTTGGTACGGTCCCTTGGGATAGACTCCTATAATTCACCCCTCCACTTT
-	few	TRBV28	TRBJ2-1	CASNPAKDHEQFF	TGTGCCAGCAACCCCGCGAAGGACCATGAGCAGTTCTTC
-	-	TRBV5-1	TRBJ2-5	CASSNATAWETQYF	TGCGCCAGCAGCAACGCCACTGCTTGGGAGACCCAGTACTTC
-	many	TRBV7-9	TRBJ1-3	CASTLDEPAF	TGTGCCAGCACCTTGGATGAACCGGCTTTT
-	-	TRBV6-1	TRBJ2-2	CASSEQGNTGELFF	TGTGCCAGCAGTGAACAGGGAAACACCGGGGAGCTGTTTTTT
-	-	TRBV20-1	TRBJ1-1	CSAREGGRMNTEAFF	TGCAGTGCTAGAGAGGGGGGCCGGATGAACACTGAAGCTTTCTTT
-	few	TRBV7-9	TRBJ2-2	CASSVPGLGRTGELFF	TGTGCCAGCAGCGTTCCGGGGCTAGGACGCACCGGGGAGCTGTTTTTT
-	-	TRBV5-4	TRBJ2-1	CASSLETVYNEQFF	TGTGCCAGCAGCTTGGAGACTGTATACAATGAGCAGTTCTTC
TRBD1	-	TRBV27	TRBJ1-5	CASRTGQGNQPQHF	TGTGCCAGCAGGACCGGACAGGGGAATCAGCCCCAGCATTTT
TRBD1	few	TRBV20-1	TRBJ2-7	CSARDGDRGYEQYF	TGCAGTGCTAGAGATGGAGACAGGGGCTACGAGCAGTACTTC
TRBD2	-	TRBV9	TRBJ2-1	CASSVGAGGPYEQFF	TGTGCCAGCAGCGTAGGAGCGGGGGGGCCGTATGAGCAGTTCTTC
TRBD1	few	TRBV7-6	TRBJ1-6	CASSLEQGVGVNSPLHF	TGTGCCAGCAGCTTAGAGCAGGGGGTCGGTGTTAATTCACCCCTCCACTTT
TRBD2	-	TRBV4-1	TRBJ2-3	CASSQVVTSGGRGTDTQYF	TGCGCCAGCAGCCAAGTGGTAACTAGCGGGGGCCGTGGCACAGATACGCAGTATTTT
TRBD2	-	TRBV12-3/TRBV12-4	TRBJ2-1	CASSSSGTSGGYSYNEQFF	TGTGCCAGCAGTTCCTCCGGGACTAGCGGGGGGTACTCCTACAATGAGCAGTTCTTC
TRBD1	-	TRBV9	TRBJ2-7	CASSAGTGDYEQYF	TGTGCCAGCAGTGCCGGGACAGGGGATTACGAGCAGTACTTC
TRBD1	few	TRBV12-5	TRBJ1-6	CASGLAGTVGNSPLHF	TGTGCTAGTGGTTTGGCAGGGACAGTTGGTAATTCACCCCTCCACTTT
-	many	TRBV7-9	TRBJ2-3	CASSLAMARGYTDTQYF	TGTGCCAGCAGCTTAGCAATGGCCCGAGGGTACACAGATACGCAGTATTTT
-	-	TRBV7-6	TRBJ2-5	CASSARTEGETQYF	TGTGCTAGCAGCGCGAGGACAGAAGGGGAGACCCAGTACTTC
TRBD1	-	TRBV15	TRBJ1-2	CATSGDRGLGYGYTF	TGTGCCACCAGCGGCGACAGGGGGCTAGGCTATGGCTACACCTTC
-	few	TRBV13	TRBJ1-2	CASSDRHGGYTF	TGTGCCAGCAGCGACCGACACGGTGGCTACACCTTC
TRBD1	few	TRBV7-6	TRBJ2-2	CASRNRGLTGELFF	TGTGCCAGCAGAAACAGGGGGCTGACCGGGGAGCTGTTTTTT
-	-	TRBV29-1	TRBJ2-5	CSVGQPQETQYF	TGCAGCGTTGGACAGCCTCAAGAGACCCAGTACTTC
-	-	TRBV12-3/TRBV12-4	TRBJ2-1	CASSFRGGPDYNEQFF	TGTGCCAGCAGTTTTAGGGGGGGGCCGGACTACAATGAGCAGTTCTTC
TRBD2	few	TRBV2	TRBJ2-1	CASSGVGTSSYNEQFF	TGTGCCAGCAGTGGGGTGGGGACTAGCTCCTACAATGAGCAGTTCTTC
-	-	TRBV11-2	TRBJ2-7	CASSLWTAKTTYEQYF	TGTGCCAGCAGCTTATGGACAGCCAAAACTACCTACGAGCAGTACTTC
-	few	TRBV27	TRBJ1-2	CASSFRGRSHGYTF	TGTGCCAGCAGTTTCCGGGGGCGCAGTCATGGCTACACCTTC
-	once	TRBV6-2/TRBV6-3	TRBJ2-1	CASSMTVRAEQFF	TGTGCCAGCAGTATGACAGTTAGGGCTGAGCAGTTCTTC
TRBD1	-	TRBV7-9	TRBJ1-6	CASSDLQGAKSPLHF	TGTGCCAGCAGCGATTTACAGGGGGCAAAGTCACCCCTCCACTTT
TRBD1	few	TRBV5-5	TRBJ1-5	CASSLTGQRLQPQHF	TGTGCCAGCAGCTTAACGGGACAGAGGCTTCAGCCCCAGCATTTT
-	-	TRBV6-2/TRBV6-3	TRBJ2-3	CASSYEGLYTDTQYF	TGTGCCAGCAGTTACGAGGGGCTATACACAGATACGCAGTATTTT